One sample yielded the 3 T cell receptor beta chains listed below, sequenced in a study of blood T cell repertoires in COVID-19. TCRdb's table, derived via immunoSEQ multiplex PCR, lists solely in-frame clones and lacks some. The sample consists of approximately 200,000 clones, around 95% of them appearing once. Sequences were obtained from peripheral blood. Receptors were obtained from a man younger than 45 with COVID-19, enrolled during active disease.

The rearrangement uses TRBV10-2 and TRBJ1-3; 8 bases are a match to TRBD1. J lost 4 bases, V lost 3 bases, and 8 bases had no gene match. CDR3 size: 16 residues. Germline CDR1 and CDR2: WSHSY and SAAADI. The CDR3 protein is CASSELDRVTGNTIYF. The CDR3 DNA follows: TGCGCCAGCAGTGAATTGGACAGGGTGACCGGAAACACCATATATTTT.

This clone was picked up one time. V usage is TRBV19 and J usage is TRBJ1-2, with D possibly being TRBD1 (6 bases). The length of the CDR3 is 15 residues. The germline V gene encodes CDR1 LNHDA and CDR2 SQIVND (reference sequence). With 5 bases removed from V and 0 bases from J, the gap between germline ends came to 13 bases. CDR3 nucleotides: TGTGCCAGTAGTGCCGCCGGGACATCTAACTATGGCTACACCTTC. Its protein product is CASSAAGTSNYGYTF.

The gene calls are TRBV5-1 and TRBJ2-7, with 9 bases fitting TRBD1. The CDR3 is 15 amino acids. In germline, CDR1 is SGHRS, CDR2 YFSETQ. The J segment lost 1 base and the V segment lost 7 bases, leaving 9 bases of the junction unmatched. The CDR3 DNA is TGCGCCAGCCGACCCGGGACAGGGAAATCCTACGAGCAGTACTTC. Amino acids: CASRPGTGKSYEQYF.